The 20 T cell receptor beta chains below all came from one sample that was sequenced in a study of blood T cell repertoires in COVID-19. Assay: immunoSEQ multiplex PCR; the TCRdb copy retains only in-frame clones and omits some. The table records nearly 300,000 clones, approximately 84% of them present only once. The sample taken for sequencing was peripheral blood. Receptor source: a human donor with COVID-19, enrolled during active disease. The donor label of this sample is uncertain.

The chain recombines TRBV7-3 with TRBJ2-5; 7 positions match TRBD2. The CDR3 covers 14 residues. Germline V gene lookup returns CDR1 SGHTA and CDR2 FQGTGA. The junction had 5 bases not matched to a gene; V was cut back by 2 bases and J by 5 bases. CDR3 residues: CASSLAGAWETQYF. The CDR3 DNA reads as TGTGCCAGCAGCTTAGCGGGAGCTTGGGAGACCCAGTACTTC.

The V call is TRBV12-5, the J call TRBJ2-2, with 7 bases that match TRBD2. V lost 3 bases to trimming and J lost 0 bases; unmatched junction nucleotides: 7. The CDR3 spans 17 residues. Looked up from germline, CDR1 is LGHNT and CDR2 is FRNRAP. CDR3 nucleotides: TGTGCTAGTGGTTTAGGCGGGGGTCCGCCGAACACCGGGGAGCTGTTTTTT. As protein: CASGLGGGPPNTGELFF.

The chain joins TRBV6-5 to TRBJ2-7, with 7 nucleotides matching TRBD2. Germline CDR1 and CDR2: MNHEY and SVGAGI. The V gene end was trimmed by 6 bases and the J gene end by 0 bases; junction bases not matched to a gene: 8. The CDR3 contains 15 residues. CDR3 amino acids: CASRTAGPSSYEQYF. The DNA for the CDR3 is TGTGCCAGCAGGACAGCGGGACCGAGCTCCTACGAGCAGTACTTC.

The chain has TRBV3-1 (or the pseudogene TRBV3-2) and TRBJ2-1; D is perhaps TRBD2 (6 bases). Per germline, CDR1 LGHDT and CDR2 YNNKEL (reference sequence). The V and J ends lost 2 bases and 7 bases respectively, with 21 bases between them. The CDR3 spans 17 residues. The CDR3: CASSQRGGGGDKNEQFF. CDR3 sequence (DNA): TGTGCCAGCAGCCAACGGGGTGGGGGAGGTGATAAAAATGAGCAGTTCTTC.

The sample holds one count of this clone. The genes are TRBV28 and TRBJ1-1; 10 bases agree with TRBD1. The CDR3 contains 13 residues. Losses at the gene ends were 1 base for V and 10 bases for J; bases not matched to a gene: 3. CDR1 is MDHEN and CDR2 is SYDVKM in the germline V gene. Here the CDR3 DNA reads TGTGCCAGCAGTTTATTAGGGGACAGGGGAGCTTTCTTT. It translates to CASSLLGDRGAFF.

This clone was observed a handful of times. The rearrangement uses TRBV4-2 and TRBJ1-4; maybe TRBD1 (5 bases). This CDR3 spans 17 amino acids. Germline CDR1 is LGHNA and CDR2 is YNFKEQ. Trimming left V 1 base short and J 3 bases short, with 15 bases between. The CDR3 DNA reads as TGTGCCAGCAGCCAAGGGTCCCGCGGGACGGCTAATGAAAAACTGTTTTTT. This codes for CASSQGSRGTANEKLFF.

The DNA for the CDR3 is TGTGCCAGCAGTTCCCCCGTGAGTAGCGGGAGCACAGATACGCAGTATTTT. Residues: CASSSPVSSGSTDTQYF. V usage is TRBV28 and J usage is TRBJ2-3, with 7 bases matching TRBD2. V dropped 4 bases and J dropped 0; count of bases not matched to a gene: 10. CDR1 and CDR2 (germline): MDHEN, SYDVKM. The CDR3 loop spans 17 amino acids.

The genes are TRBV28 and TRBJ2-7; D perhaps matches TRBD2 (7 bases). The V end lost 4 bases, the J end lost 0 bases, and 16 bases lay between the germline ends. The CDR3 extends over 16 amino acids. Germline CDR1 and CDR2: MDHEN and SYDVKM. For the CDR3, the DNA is TGTGCCAGCAGTTCCCAAGGGGGGGAGTACTCCTACGAGCAGTACTTC. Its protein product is CASSSQGGEYSYEQYF.

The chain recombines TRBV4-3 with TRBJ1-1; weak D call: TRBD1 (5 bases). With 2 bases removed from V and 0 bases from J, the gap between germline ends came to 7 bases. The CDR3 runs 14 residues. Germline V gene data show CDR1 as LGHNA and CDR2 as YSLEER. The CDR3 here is CASSQNRMNTEAFF. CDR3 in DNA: TGCGCCAGCAGCCAAAACAGGATGAACACTGAAGCTTTCTTT.

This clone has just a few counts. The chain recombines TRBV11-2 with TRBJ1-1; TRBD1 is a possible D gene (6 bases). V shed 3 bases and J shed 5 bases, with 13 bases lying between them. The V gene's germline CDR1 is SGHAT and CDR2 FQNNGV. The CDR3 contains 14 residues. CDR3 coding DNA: TGTGCCAGCAGCTTCCTGGCAGGGGCGACTGAAGCTTTCTTT. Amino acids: CASSFLAGATEAFF.

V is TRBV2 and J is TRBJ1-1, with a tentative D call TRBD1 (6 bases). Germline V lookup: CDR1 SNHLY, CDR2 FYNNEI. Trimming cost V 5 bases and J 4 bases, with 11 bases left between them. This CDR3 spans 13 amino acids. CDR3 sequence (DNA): TGTGCCAGCAGTTACCGACAGGTCACTGAAGCTTTCTTT. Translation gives CASSYRQVTEAFF.

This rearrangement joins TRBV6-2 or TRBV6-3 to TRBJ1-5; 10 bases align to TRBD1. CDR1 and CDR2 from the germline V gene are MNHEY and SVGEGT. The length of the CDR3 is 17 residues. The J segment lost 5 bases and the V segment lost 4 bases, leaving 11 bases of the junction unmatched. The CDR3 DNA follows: TGTGCCAGCAGTTTCCCTCTCTCCGGGACAGGGGATCAGCCCCAGCATTTT. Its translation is CASSFPLSGTGDQPQHF.

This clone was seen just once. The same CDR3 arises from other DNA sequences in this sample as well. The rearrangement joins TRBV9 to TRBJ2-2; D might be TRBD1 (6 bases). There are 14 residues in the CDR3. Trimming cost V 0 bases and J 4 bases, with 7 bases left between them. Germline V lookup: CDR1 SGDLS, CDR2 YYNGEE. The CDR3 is CASSVGGGTGELFF. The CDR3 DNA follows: TGTGCCAGCAGCGTAGGAGGGGGCACCGGGGAGCTGTTTTTT.

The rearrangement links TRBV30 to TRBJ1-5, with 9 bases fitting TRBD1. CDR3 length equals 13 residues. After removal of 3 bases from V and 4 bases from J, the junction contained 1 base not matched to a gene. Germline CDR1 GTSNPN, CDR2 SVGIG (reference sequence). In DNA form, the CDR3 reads TGTGCCTGGAGAGACAGGGGGAATCAGCCCCAGCATTTT. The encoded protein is CAWRDRGNQPQHF.

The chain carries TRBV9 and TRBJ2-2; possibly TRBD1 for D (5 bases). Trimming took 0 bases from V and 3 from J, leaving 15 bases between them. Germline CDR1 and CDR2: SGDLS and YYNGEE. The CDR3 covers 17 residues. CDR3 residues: CASSVGGTSGYTGELFF. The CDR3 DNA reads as TGTGCCAGCAGCGTAGGCGGCACTTCAGGGTACACCGGGGAGCTGTTTTTT.

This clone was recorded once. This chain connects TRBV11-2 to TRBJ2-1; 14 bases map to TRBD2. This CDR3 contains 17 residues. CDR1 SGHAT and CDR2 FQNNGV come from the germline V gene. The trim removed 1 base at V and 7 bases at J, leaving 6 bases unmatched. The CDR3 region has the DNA TGTGCCAGCAGCTTAGTTGGGACTAGCGGGAGTTGGAATGAGCAGTTCTTC. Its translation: CASSLVGTSGSWNEQFF.

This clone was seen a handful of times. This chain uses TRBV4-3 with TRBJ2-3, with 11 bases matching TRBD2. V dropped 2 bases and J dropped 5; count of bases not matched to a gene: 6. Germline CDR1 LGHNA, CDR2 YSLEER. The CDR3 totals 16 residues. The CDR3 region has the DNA TGCGCCAGCAGCCAAAATAGCGGGAGGGCCGGAGATACGCAGTATTTT. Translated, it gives CASSQNSGRAGDTQYF.

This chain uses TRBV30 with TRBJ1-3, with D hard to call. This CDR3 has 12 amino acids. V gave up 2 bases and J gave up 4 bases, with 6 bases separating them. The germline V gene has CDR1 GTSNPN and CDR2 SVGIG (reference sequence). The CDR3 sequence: CAWSNLGNTIYF. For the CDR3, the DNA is TGTGCCTGGAGTAATTTAGGAAACACCATATATTTT.

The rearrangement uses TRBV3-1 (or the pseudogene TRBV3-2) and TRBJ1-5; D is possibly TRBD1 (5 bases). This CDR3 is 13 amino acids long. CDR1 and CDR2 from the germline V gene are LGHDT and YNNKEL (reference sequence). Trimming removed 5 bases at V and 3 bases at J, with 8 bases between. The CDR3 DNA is TGTGCCAGCAGCTTGGACACCAATCAGCCCCAGCATTTT. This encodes CASSLDTNQPQHF.

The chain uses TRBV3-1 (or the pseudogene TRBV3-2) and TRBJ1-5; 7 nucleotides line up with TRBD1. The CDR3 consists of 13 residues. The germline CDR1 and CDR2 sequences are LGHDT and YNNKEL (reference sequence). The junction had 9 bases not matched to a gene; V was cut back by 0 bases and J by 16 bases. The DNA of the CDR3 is TGTGCCAGCAGCCAAGATCCCCAGGGGGAAAGACATTTT. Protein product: CASSQDPQGERHF.